This TCR beta chain stems from a study of control samples from healthy donors and cancer patients. Per the germline V gene, CDR1 is SEHNR and CDR2 is FQNEAQ (reference sequence). V lost 5 bases, J lost 5 bases, and 15 bases stayed unmatched. CDR3 length equals 17 residues. Sequencing used immunoSEQ multiplex PCR; TCRdb keeps in-frame clones, though not all of them. The sample records 35,000 to 55,000 clones, 70% being singletons. Specimen: formalin-fixed, paraffin-embedded tissue. The J gene is TRBJ1-3, the V gene TRBV7-9, with 7 bases lining up with TRBD1. This clonotype was sampled from a male donor with melanoma. The DNA of the CDR3 is TGTGCCAGCAGCCTAAATTATGGGGACAGAGACAGAAACACCATATATTTT. Translated, it gives CASSLNYGDRDRNTIYF. Full variable domain (outside the CDR3, taken from reference TRBV7-9 and TRBJ1-3): DTGVSQNPRHKITKRGQNVTFRCDPISEHNRLYWYRQTLGQGPEFLTYFQNEAQLEKSRLLSDRFSAERPKGSFSTLEIQRTEQGDSAMYLCASSLNYGDRDRNTIYFGEGSWLTVV.